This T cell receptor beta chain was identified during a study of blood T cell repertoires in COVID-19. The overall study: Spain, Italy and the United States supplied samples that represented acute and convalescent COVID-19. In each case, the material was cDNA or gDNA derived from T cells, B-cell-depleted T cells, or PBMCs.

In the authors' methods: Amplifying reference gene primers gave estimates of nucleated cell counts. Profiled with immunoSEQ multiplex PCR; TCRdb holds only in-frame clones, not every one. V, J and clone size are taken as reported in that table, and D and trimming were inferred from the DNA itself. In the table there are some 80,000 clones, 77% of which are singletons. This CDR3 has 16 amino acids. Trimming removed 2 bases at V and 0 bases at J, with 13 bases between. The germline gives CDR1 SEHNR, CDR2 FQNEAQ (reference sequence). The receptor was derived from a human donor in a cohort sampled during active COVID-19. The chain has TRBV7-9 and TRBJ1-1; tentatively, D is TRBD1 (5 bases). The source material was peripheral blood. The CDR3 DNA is TGTGCCAGCAGCTTAAGACTCAGGGATTTGAACACTGAAGCTTTCTTT. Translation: CASSLRLRDLNTEAFF.